This T cell receptor (beta chain) was sequenced during a study of blood T cell repertoires in COVID-19. Whole-study context: PBMCs, B-cell-depleted T cells, or T cells provided the cDNA or gDNA that made up the material.

Only in-frame clones appear in the TCRdb table, and some are missing; sequencing was by immunoSEQ multiplex PCR. Among approximately 300,000 clones, 75% to 95% were seen once, and the ten largest hold more than 6%. The CDR3 contains 14 residues. The ends lost 4 bases at V and 2 bases at J; junction bases unmatched: 4. The germline V gene encodes CDR1 SGDLS and CDR2 YYNGEE. The rearrangement joins TRBV9 to TRBJ2-5, with TRBD1 identical over 8 bases. This receptor was identified in a woman aged 25 to 39 with COVID-19, enrolled during active disease. Input material: peripheral blood. The CDR3 DNA sequence: TGTGCCAGCAGCCAGGGGGCACTACAAGAGACCCAGTACTTC. Its translation is CASSQGALQETQYF.